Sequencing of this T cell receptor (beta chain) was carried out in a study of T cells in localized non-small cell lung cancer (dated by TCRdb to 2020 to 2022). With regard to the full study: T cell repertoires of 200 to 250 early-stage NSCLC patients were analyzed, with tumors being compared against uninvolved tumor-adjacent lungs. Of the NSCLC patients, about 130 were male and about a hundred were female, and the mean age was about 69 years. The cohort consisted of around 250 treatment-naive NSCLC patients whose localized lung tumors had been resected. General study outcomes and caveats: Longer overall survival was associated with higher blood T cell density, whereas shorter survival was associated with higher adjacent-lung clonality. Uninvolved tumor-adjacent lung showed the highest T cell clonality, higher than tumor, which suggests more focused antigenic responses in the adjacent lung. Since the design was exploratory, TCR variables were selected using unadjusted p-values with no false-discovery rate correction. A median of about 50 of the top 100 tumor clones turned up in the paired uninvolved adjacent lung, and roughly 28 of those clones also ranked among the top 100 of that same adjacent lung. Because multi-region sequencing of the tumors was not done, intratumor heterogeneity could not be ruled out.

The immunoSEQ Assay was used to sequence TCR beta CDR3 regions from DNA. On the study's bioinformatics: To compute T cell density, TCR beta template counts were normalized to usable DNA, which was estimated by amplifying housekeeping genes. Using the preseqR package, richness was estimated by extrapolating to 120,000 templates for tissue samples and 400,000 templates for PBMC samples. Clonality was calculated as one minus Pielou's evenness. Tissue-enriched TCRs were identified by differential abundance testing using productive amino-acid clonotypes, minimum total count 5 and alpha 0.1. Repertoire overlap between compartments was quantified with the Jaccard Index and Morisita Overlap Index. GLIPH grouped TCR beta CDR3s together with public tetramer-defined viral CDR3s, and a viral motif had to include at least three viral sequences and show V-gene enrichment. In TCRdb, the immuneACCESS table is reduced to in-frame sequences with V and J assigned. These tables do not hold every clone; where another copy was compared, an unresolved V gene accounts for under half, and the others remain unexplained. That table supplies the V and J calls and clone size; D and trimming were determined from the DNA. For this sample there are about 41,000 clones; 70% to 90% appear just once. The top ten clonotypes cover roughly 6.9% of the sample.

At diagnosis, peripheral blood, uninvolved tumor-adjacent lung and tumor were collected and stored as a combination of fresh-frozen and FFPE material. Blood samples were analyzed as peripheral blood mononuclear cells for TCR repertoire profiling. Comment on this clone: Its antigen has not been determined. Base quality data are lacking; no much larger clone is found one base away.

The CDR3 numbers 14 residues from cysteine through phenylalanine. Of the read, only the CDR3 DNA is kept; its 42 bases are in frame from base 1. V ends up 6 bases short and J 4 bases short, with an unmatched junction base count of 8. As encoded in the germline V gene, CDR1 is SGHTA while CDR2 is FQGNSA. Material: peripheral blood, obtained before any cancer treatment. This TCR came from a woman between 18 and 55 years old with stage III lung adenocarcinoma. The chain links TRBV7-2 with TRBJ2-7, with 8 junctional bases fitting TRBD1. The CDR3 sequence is CASREDRVGYEQYF. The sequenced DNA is TGTGCCAGCAGGGAGGACAGGGTTGGTTACGAGCAGTACTTC.